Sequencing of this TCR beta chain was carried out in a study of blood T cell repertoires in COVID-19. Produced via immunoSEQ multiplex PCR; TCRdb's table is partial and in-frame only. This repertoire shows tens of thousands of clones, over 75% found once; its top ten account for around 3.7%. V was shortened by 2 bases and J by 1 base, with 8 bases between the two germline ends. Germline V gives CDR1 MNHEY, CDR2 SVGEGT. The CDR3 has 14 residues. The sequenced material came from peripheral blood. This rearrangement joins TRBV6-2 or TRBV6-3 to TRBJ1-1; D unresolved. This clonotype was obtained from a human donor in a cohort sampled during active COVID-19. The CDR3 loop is CASSYDTANTEAFF. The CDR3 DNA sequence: TGTGCCAGCAGTTACGACACAGCGAACACTGAAGCTTTCTTT.